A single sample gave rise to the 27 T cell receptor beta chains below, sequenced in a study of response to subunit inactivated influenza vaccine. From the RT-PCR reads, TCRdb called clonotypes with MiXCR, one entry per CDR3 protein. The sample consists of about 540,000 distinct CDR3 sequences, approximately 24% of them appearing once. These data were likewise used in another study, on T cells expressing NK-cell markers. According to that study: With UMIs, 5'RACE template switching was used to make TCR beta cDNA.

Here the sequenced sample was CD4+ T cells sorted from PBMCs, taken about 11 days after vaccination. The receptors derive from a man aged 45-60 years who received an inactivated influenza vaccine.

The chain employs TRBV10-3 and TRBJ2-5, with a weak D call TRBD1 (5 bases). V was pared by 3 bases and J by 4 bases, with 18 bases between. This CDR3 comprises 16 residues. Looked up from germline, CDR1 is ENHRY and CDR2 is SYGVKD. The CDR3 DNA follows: TGTGCCATCAGTGATTTGCCACAGAGAAGGGGAGAGACCCAGTACTTC. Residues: CAISDLPQRRGETQYF.

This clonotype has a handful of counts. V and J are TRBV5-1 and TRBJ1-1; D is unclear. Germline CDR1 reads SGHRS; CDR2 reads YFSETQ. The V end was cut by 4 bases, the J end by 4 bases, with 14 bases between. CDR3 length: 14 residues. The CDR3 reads CASSGTLEGTEAFF. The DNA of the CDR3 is TGCGCCAGCAGCGGAACCCTAGAGGGCACTGAAGCTTTCTTT.

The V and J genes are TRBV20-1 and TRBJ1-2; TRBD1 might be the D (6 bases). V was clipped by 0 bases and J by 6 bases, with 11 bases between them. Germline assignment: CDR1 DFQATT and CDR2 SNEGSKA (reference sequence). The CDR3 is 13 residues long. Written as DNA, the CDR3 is TGCAGTGCTAGAGACGTTAACAGGGATGGCTACACCTTC. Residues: CSARDVNRDGYTF.

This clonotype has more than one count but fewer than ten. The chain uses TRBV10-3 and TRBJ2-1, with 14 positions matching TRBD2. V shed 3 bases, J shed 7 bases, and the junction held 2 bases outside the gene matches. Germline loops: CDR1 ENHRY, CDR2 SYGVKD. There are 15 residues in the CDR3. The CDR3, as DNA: TGTGCCATCAGTGATTGGACTAGCGGGGGGAATGAGCAGTTCTTC. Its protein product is CAISDWTSGGNEQFF.

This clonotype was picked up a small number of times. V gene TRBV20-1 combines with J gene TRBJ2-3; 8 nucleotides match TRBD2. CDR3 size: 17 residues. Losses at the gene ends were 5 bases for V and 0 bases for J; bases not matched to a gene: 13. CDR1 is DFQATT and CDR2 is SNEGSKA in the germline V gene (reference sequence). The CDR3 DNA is TGCAGTGCTTCCGCCCGGCTAGCGGGTATTAGCACAGATACGCAGTATTTT. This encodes CSASARLAGISTDTQYF.

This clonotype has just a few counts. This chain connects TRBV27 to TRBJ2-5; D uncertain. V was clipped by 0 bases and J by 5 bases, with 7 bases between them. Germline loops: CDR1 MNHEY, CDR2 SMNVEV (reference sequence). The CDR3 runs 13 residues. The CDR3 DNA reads TGTGCCAGCAGTTTATCAGGATCGGAGACCCAGTACTTC. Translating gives CASSLSGSETQYF.

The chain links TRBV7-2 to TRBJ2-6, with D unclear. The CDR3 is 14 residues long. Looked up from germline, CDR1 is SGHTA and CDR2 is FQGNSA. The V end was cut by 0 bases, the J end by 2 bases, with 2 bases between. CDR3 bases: TGTGCCAGCAGCTTAGCCGCTGGGGCCAACGTCCTGACTTTC. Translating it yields CASSLAAGANVLTF.

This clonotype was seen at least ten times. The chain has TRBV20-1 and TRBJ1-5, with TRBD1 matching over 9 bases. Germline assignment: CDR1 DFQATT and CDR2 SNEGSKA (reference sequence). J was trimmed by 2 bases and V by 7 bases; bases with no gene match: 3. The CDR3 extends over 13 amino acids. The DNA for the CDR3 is TGCAGTGTACAGGGGGCGGGCAATCAGCCCCAGCATTTT. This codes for CSVQGAGNQPQHF.

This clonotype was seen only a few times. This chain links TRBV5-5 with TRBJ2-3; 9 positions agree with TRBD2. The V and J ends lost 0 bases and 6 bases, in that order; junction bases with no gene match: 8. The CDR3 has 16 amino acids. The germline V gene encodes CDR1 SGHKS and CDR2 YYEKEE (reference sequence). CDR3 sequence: CASSLGAGGPSDTQYF. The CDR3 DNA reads TGTGCCAGCAGCTTGGGCGCGGGAGGGCCGTCTGATACGCAGTATTTT.

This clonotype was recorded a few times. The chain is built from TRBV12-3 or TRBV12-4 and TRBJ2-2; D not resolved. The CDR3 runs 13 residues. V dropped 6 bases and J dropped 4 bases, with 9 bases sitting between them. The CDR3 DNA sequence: TGTGCCAGCAGCTTCCCCCTCACCGGGGAGCTGTTTTTT. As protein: CASSFPLTGELFF.

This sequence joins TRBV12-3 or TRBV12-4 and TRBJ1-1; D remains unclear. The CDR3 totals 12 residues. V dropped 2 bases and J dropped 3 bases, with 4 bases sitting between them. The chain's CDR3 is CASSLLDTEAFF. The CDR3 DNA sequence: TGTGCCAGCAGTTTACTTGACACTGAAGCTTTCTTT.

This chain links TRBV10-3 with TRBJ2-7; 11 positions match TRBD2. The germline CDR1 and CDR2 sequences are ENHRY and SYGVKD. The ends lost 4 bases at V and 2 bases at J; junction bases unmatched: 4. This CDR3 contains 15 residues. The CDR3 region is CAISVSSGGAYEQYF. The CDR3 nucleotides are TGTGCCATCAGTGTTAGTAGCGGGGGGGCCTACGAGCAGTACTTC.

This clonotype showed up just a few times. Written as DNA, the CDR3 is TGTGCCAGCAGCCACCCGGGACTAGCGGGGAACACCGGGGAGCTGTTTTTT. It codes for CASSHPGLAGNTGELFF. The rearrangement uses TRBV21-1 and TRBJ2-2; no DNA check was done on the table's D call, TRBD2. TRBV21-1 is described as a pseudogene. This CDR3 has 17 amino acids.

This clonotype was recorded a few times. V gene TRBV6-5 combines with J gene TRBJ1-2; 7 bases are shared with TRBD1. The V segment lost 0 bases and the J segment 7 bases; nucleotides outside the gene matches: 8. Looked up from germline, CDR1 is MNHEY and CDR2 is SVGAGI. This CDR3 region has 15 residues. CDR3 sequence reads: CASSYSWRGQGGYTF. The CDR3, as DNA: TGTGCCAGCAGTTACTCGTGGAGGGGGCAAGGTGGCTACACCTTC.

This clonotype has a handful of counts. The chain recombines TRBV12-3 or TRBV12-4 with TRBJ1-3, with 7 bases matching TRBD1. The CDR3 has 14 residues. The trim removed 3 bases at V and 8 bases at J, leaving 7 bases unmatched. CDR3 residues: CASSFSTGRHTIYF. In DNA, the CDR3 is TGTGCCAGCAGTTTCTCGACAGGGAGACACACCATATATTTT.

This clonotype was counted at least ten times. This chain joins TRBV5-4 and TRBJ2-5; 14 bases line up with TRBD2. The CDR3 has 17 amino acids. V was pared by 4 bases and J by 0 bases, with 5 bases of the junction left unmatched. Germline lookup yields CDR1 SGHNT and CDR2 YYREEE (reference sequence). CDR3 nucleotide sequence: TGTGCCAGCAGCCCCGGGACTAGCGGGAGTAACCAAGAGACCCAGTACTTC. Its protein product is CASSPGTSGSNQETQYF. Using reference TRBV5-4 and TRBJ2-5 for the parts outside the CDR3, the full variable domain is ETGVTQSPTHLIKTRGQQVTLRCSSQSGHNTVSWYQQALGQGPQFIFQYYREEENGRGNFPPRFSGLQFPNYSSELNVNALELDDSALYLCASSPGTSGSNQETQYFGPGTRLLVL.

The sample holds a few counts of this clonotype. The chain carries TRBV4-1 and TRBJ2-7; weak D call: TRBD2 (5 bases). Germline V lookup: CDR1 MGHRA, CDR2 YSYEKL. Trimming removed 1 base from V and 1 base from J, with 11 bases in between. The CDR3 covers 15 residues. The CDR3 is CASSQGGVVSYEQYF. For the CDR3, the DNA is TGCGCCAGCAGCCAAGGGGGAGTTGTTTCCTACGAGCAGTACTTC.

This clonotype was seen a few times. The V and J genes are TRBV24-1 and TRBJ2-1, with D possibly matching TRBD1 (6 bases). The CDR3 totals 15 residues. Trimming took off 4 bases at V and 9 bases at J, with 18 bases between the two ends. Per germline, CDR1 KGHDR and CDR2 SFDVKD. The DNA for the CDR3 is TGTGCCACCAGTGACCCGATCCAGGGGACGGCTGAGCAGTTCTTC. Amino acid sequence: CATSDPIQGTAEQFF.

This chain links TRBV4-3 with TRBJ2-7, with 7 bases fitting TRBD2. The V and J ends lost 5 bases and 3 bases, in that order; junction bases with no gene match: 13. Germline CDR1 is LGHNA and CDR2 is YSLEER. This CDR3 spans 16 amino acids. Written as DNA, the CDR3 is TGCGCCAGCAGCGGGCGGTGGGGAGGGGACCTCTACGAGCAGTACTTC. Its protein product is CASSGRWGGDLYEQYF.

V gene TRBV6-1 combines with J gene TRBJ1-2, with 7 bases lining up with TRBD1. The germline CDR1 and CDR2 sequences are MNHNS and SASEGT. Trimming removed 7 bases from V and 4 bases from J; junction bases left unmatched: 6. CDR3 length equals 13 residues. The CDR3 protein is CASTRTGLYGYTF. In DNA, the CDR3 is TGTGCCAGCACCCGGACAGGACTCTATGGCTACACCTTC.

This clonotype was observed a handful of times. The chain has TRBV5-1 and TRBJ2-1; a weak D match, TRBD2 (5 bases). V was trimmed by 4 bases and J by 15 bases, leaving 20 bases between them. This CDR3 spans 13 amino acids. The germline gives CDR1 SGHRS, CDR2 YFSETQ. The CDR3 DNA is TGCGCCAGCAGCCCAACTAGGGAATCCGTGGCGTTCTTC. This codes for CASSPTRESVAFF.

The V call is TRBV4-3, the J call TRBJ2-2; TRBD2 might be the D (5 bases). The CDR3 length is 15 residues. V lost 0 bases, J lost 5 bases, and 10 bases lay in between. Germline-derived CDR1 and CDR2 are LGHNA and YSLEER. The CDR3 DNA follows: TGCGCCAGCAGCCAAGAGGCGGGTCAGACCGGGGAGCTGTTTTTT. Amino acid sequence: CASSQEAGQTGELFF.

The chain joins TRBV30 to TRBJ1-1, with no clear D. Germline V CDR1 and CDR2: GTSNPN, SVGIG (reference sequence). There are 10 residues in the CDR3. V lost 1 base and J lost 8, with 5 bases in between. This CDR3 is CAWSGPEAFF. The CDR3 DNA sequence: TGTGCCTGGAGTGGGCCAGAAGCTTTCTTT.

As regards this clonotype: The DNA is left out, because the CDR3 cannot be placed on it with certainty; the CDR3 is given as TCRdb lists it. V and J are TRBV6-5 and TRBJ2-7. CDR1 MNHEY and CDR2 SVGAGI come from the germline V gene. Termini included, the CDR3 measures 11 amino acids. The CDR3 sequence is CASSTSGEQYF.

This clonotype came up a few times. The CDR3 DNA is TGTGCCAGCAGACCGGGACAGGGGGCCCTAAGGTACGAGCAGTACTTC. It is translated as CASRPGQGALRYEQYF. This chain links TRBV6-2 or TRBV6-3 with TRBJ2-7; 12 nucleotides agree with TRBD1. CDR3 length: 16 amino acids. CDR1 and CDR2 from the germline V gene are MNHEY and SVGEGT. Losses at the gene ends were 6 bases for V and 4 bases for J; bases not matched to a gene: 10.

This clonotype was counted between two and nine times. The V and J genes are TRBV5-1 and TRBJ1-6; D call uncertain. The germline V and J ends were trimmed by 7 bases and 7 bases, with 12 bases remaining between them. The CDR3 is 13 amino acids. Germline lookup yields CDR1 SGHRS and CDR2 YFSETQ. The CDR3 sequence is CASGRESNSPLHF. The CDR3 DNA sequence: TGCGCCAGCGGCCGGGAGAGCAATTCACCCCTCCACTTT.

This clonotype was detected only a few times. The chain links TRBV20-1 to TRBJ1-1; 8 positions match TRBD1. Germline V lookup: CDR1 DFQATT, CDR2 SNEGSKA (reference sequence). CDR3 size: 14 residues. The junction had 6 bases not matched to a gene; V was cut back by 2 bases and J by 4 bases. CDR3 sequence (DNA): TGCAGTGCTAGAAGGACAGGGCCGGGCACTGAAGCTTTCTTT. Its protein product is CSARRTGPGTEAFF.